This TCR beta chain is from a study of cytotoxic CD8 clonotypes in ibrutinib-treated CLL. Background on the study: Complete response was seen in 2 patients and partial in some 25; roughly twelve progressed and roughly 14 stayed remitted after a median roughly six years.

Some clones are missing from TCRdb's copy, which holds only in-frame ones; the method was immunoSEQ multiplex PCR. The table has approximately 150,000 clones, 88% seen once. Around 2 micrograms of genomic DNA from cryopreserved PBMCs went into TCR beta libraries. Per the germline V gene, CDR1 is MNHEY and CDR2 is SMNVEV (reference sequence). This CDR3 is 15 amino acids long. Losses at the gene ends were 2 bases for V and 6 bases for J; bases not matched to a gene: 8. This receptor was identified in a human donor with chronic lymphocytic leukemia. The chain uses TRBV27 and TRBJ2-7; TRBD1 matches at 9 bases. This material consisted of PBMCs, taken at disease progression, from a patient treated with ibrutinib. DNA of the CDR3: TGTGCCAGCAGTTTACATGGGACAGGGTCCGGCGAGCAGTACTTC. Residues: CASSLHGTGSGEQYF.